This TCR beta chain was obtained from a study of blood T cell repertoires in COVID-19. Study-level background: Samples came from the United States, Italy and Spain, spanning acute and convalescent COVID-19.

V was pared by 3 bases and J by 4 bases, with 9 bases between. Germline CDR1 MNHNS, CDR2 SASEGT. The CDR3 covers 13 residues. Clones were sequenced by immunoSEQ multiplex PCR, and TCRdb holds only the in-frame ones, with some missing. The sample carries approximately 460,000 clones, roughly 89% recorded once. The TCR originated in a man aged 18 to 30 with COVID-19, enrolled during active disease. The rearrangement links TRBV6-1 to TRBJ1-1, with no clear D. Sequenced material: peripheral blood. CDR3 in amino acids: CASSDQVITEAFF. The CDR3 nucleotides are TGTGCCAGCAGTGATCAGGTTATCACTGAAGCTTTCTTT.